Detailed here is one T cell receptor (beta chain). The antigen is not known. This table comes from immunoSEQ multiplex PCR, and its TCRdb copy is limited to in-frame clones, with some not included. Of 50,000 to 65,000 clones in the sample, approximately 86% were seen once. V shed 3 bases, J shed 2 bases, and the junction held 7 bases outside the gene matches. Germline CDR1 reads LNHNV; CDR2 reads YYDKDF (reference sequence). CDR3 length: 15 amino acids. The data belong to a study of OX40 agonist ivuxolimab in advanced cancers. Study-wide background: Cancers in dose escalation were hepatocellular, melanoma, renal cell and head and neck. Past anti-PD-1, anti-PD-L1 or anti-CTLA-4 therapy was accepted, and 40% to 45% had received some.

Whole-study results and caveats: The authors did not determine the antigen specificity of the expanded peripheral T cells.

This chain uses TRBV15 with TRBJ2-7; 7 bases agree with TRBD1. Sequencing was performed on CD4+ or CD8+ T cells sorted from blood, taken in a trial of the OX40 agonist ivuxolimab. This clonotype was sampled from an adult with an advanced solid tumor such as melanoma, head and neck, liver or kidney cancer. In DNA form, the CDR3 reads TGTGCCACCAGCAGGGACAGGTCAGTGGCCTACGAGCAGTACTTC. Translation gives CATSRDRSVAYEQYF.